The entry that follows covers one TCR beta chain sequence. This clonotype appeared many times. Its binding antigen is unknown. Base qualities were left out, and no much larger clone turns up one base away. V loses 7 bases, J loses 4 bases, and the germline ends lie 8 bases apart. The germline V gene encodes CDR1 LNHDA and CDR2 SQIVND (reference sequence). The CDR3, cysteine through phenylalanine, is 12 amino acids long. Of the read, only the CDR3 DNA is kept; its 36 bases are in frame from base 1. The source of the sample is a study of CD8+CD57+ T cells in acquired aplastic anemia (dated 2018 in TCRdb). With regard to the full study: A mean of roughly 3.2 ug of DNA, ranging from roughly 0.2 to 30 ug, was extracted from sorted CD4+ and CD8+ cells. An average of about 10 million reads for CD4+ cells and 11 million to 12 million reads for CD8+ cells was obtained from healthy donor samples.

In this study, sorted CD4+ and CD8+ T cells from the blood of healthy subjects and of severe aplastic anemia patients had their TCR repertoires deep-sequenced. Ficoll-Paque density gradient centrifugation was used to isolate peripheral blood mononuclear cells. Before DNA extraction, CD4+ and CD8+ T cells were sorted by FACS or by magnetic beads. Study-level results and caveats: CD8+ Simpson's diversity did not differ significantly between patients and healthy controls (P=0.060). Some 30 CD8+ CDR3 sequences were shared between patients and controls but appeared highly expressed in patients and within their immunodominant clones.

TCR beta VDJ combination and CDR3 sequence profiling used genomic DNA as the template. An Illumina HiSeq 2000 was the platform used for TCR repertoire sequencing. In the source study's methods: TRBV/TRBJ rearrangement plots, CDR3 size and DJ length profiles, and Simpson's diversity index were used to evaluate the repertoires. The immunodominant clone was defined as the most abundant DNA sequence in deep sequencing data. CDR3 amino acid sequences were checked for sharing between subjects and were compared against published repertoires and the VDJdb database. TCRdb ran its own pipeline on the public reads, namely fastp trimming at Q25 and MiXCR clone calling, and kept in-frame beta chains. Here each entry gathers all rows of one CDR3 protein and keeps the most common genes and DNA. None of the V and J calls come from the authors' own analysis; TCRdb made them. The sample table records 180,000 or so distinct CDR3 sequences; just over 45% of these occur just once. The top ten hold approximately 2.9% of the sample.

The chain links TRBV19 with TRBJ1-5; the D gene cannot be named for sure. The sequencing input was sorted CD4+, CD8+, or CD8+CD57+ T cells (not recorded which) from PBMCs. The TCR was taken from a human donor in good health. This receptor carries the CDR3 CASKDGNQPQHF. The nucleotide sequence reads TGTGCCAGTAAGGACGGTAATCAGCCCCAGCATTTT.